Following are 13 T cell receptor beta chains from one sample sequenced in a study of shared clonotypes between healthy human individuals. Libraries were prepared by immunoSEQ multiplex PCR; TCRdb keeps only in-frame clonotypes and omits some of them. The profile shows about 1.5 million clones, 98% of them singletons. Source material: naive CD4+ T cells sorted from blood. Subset denoted: CD45RA+ positively selected. Receptors originate from a man aged 25-40 years in good health.

This sequence joins TRBV5-1 and TRBJ1-3; TRBD1 matches at 10 bases. CDR1 and CDR2 from the germline V gene are SGHRS and YFSETQ. The length of the CDR3 is 20 residues. Germline trimming cut 4 bases from V and 0 bases from J; bases unmatched to any gene: 16. CDR3 sequence reads: CASSRHLPGTGVGSGNTIYF. The DNA for the CDR3 is TGCGCCAGCAGCCGCCACCTCCCGGGGACAGGGGTAGGCTCTGGAAACACCATATATTTT.

V and J are TRBV10-3 and TRBJ1-2; TRBD1 is a possible D gene (6 bases). This CDR3 region has 12 residues. CDR1 ENHRY and CDR2 SYGVKD come from the germline V gene. Deletions cut 4 bases from V and 3 bases from J, with 6 bases between. Here the CDR3 reads CAISGTDYGYTF. CDR3 nucleotide sequence: TGTGCCATCAGTGGGACAGACTATGGCTACACCTTC.

The CDR3 loop is CSVERAGETQYF. As DNA, the CDR3 is TGCAGCGTTGAGCGGGCGGGGGAGACCCAGTACTTC. The chain combines TRBV29-1 with TRBJ2-5, with D perhaps TRBD2 (6 bases). CDR1 is SQVTM, CDR2 ANQGSEA, per germline. Trimming cost V 3 bases and J 5 bases, with 10 bases left between them. The CDR3 contains 12 residues.

The chain carries TRBV9 and TRBJ2-3, with TRBD2 identical over 8 bases. CDR1 and CDR2 from the germline V gene are SGDLS and YYNGEE. With 4 bases clipped from V and 3 bases from J, the junction kept 7 bases outside the gene matches. CDR3 length: 15 amino acids. DNA of the CDR3: TGTGCCAGCAGCCTGATAGCGGGAAAGACAGATACGCAGTATTTT. It translates to CASSLIAGKTDTQYF. Full variable domain (remainder filled in from reference TRBV9 and TRBJ2-3): DSGVTQTPKHLITATGQRVTLRCSPRSGDLSVYWYQQSLDQGLQFLIQYYNGEERAKGNILERFSAQQFPDLHSELNLSSLELGDSALYFCASSLIAGKTDTQYFGPGTRLTVL.

V gene TRBV21-1 combines with J gene TRBJ2-7. TRBV21-1 is deemed a pseudogene. The CDR3 runs 13 residues. The CDR3 nucleotides are TGTGCCAGGCCGGTGGGAAGGGACTACGAGCAGTACTTC. Translating gives CARPVGRDYEQYF.

The J gene is TRBJ2-5, the V gene TRBV9; 10 nucleotides agree with TRBD2. Per the germline V gene, CDR1 is SGDLS and CDR2 is YYNGEE. The CDR3 length is 15 residues. V lost 4 bases and J lost 3; bases outside the gene matches: 6. For the CDR3, the DNA is TGTGCCAGCAGCACCCTCGGGACTAGCGAAGAGACCCAGTACTTC. Its protein is CASSTLGTSEETQYF.

This chain links TRBV14 with TRBJ1-1; TRBD1 is a possible D gene (5 bases). V dropped 3 bases and J dropped 0 bases, with 14 bases sitting between them. Per germline, CDR1 SGHDN and CDR2 FVKESK. The CDR3 length is 16 residues. CDR3: CASSHVGDPVNTEAFF. DNA for the CDR3: TGTGCCAGCAGCCATGTGGGGGATCCAGTGAACACTGAAGCTTTCTTT. The full variable domain, rest sourced from reference TRBV14 and TRBJ1-1, is EAGVTQFPSHSVIEKGQTVTLRCDPISGHDNLYWYRRVMGKEIKFLLHFVKESKQDESGMPNNRFLAERTGGTYSTLKVQPAELEDSGVYFCASSHVGDPVNTEAFFGQGTRLTVV.

The rearrangement links TRBV28 to TRBJ2-7, with 8 bases lining up with TRBD1. Trimming cost V 8 bases and J 9 bases; bases outside gene matches: 15. This CDR3 comprises 14 residues. CDR1 and CDR2 from the germline V gene are MDHEN and SYDVKM. The CDR3 DNA reads TGTGCCAGCGCCCCGGGACAGGCCCCCCCGTGGCAGTACTTC. Translation: CASAPGQAPPWQYF.

This chain joins TRBV6-1 and TRBJ1-1, with TRBD1 identical over 11 bases. Germline V gene lookup returns CDR1 MNHNS and CDR2 SASEGT. J was trimmed by 10 bases and V by 6 bases; bases with no gene match: 13. The CDR3 consists of 15 residues. CDR3 sequence reads: CASSARPGQGALAFF. The CDR3, as DNA: TGTGCCAGCAGCGCCCGACCTGGACAGGGGGCTTTAGCTTTCTTT.

The genes are TRBV5-1 and TRBJ2-1, with 8 positions matching TRBD2. Unmatched junction bases numbered 10, after V lost 6 bases and J lost 5 bases. The CDR3 covers 15 residues. Germline lookup yields CDR1 SGHRS and CDR2 YFSETQ. Here the CDR3 reads CASTDTTSGNNEQFF. CDR3 DNA: TGCGCCAGCACCGACACTACTAGCGGCAACAATGAGCAGTTCTTC.

The chain joins TRBV10-3 to TRBJ2-2; weak D call: TRBD1 (6 bases). CDR1 is ENHRY, CDR2 SYGVKD, per germline. This CDR3 contains 16 residues. Trimming shortened V by 3 bases and J by 0 bases, and 11 bases separated the two germline ends. The CDR3 nucleotides are TGTGCCATCAGTGAAATGCGGACAGCGAACACCGGGGAGCTGTTTTTT. Translated, it gives CAISEMRTANTGELFF.

The rearrangement uses TRBV5-1 and TRBJ1-2; D is undetermined. CDR1 SGHRS and CDR2 YFSETQ come from the germline V gene. This CDR3 comprises 15 residues. The V gene lost 0 bases and the J gene lost 4 bases, with 13 bases spanning the gap. This chain's CDR3 is CASSLDTLTPYGYTF. CDR3 sequence (DNA): TGCGCCAGCAGCTTGGACACCCTAACCCCCTATGGCTACACCTTC.

The V gene is TRBV7-2, the J gene TRBJ2-3; weak D call: TRBD2 (6 bases). In germline, CDR1 is SGHTA, CDR2 FQGNSA. The V end was cut by 4 bases, the J end by 5 bases, with 19 bases between. This CDR3 comprises 16 residues. The CDR3 nucleotides are TGTGCCAGCAGCTCCCTCCCCGGGAGTCTAGGAGATACGCAGTATTTT. Translated, it gives CASSSLPGSLGDTQYF.